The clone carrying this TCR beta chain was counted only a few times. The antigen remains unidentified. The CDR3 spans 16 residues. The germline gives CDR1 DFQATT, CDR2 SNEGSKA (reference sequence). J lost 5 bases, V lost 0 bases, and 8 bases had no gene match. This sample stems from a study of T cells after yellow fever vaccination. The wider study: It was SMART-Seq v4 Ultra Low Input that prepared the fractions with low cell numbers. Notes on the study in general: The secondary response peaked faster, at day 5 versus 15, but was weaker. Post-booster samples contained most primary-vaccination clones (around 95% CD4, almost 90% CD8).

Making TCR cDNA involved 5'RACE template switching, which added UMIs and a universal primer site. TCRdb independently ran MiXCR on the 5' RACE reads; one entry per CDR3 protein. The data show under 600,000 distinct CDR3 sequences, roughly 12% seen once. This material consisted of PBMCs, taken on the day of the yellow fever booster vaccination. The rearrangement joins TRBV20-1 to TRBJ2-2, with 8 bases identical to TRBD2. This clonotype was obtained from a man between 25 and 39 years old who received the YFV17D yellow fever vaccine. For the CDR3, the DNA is TGCAGTGCTAGAGATGGGGCGGGAGGAGAAACCGGGGAGCTGTTTTTT. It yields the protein CSARDGAGGETGELFF.